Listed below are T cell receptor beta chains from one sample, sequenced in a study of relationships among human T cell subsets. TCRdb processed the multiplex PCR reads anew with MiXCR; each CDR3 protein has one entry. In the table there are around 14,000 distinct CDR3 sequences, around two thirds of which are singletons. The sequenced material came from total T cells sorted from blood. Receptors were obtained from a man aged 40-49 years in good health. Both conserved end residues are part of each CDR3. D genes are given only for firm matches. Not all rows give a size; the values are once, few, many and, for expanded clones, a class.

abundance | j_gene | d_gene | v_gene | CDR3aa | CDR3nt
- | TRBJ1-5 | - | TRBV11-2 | CASSLGTANQPQHF | TGTGCCAGCAGCTTAGGAACAGCGAATCAGCCCCAGCATTTT
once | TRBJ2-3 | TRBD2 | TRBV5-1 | CASSPGTSGDFTDTQYF | TGCGCCAGCAGCCCTGGGACTAGCGGGGACTTCACAGATACGCAGTATTTT
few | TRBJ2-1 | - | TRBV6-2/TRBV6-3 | CASSSPRDSRPDEQFF | TGTGCCAGCAGTTCTCCCAGGGATTCCCGGCCGGATGAGCAGTTCTTC
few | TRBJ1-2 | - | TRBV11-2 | CASRTPSDPNGYTF | TGTGCCAGCAGAACCCCCTCGGATCCGAATGGCTACACCTTC
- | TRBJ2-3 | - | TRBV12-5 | CASGLVIGSPRGTDTQYF | TGTGCTAGTGGTTTGGTTATAGGCAGCCCACGGGGCACAGATACGCAGTATTTT
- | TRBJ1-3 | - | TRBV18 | CASSAPGSSGNTIYF | TGTGCCAGCTCCGCACCCGGGTCGTCCGGAAACACCATATATTTT
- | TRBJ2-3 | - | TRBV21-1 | CASTLDRSTDTQYF | TGTGCCAGCACCTTAGACAGAAGCACAGATACGCAGTATTTT
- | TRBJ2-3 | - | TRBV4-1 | CASSQESGRNTGTDTQYF | TGCGCCAGCAGCCAAGAGTCTGGTAGGAACACTGGCACAGATACGCAGTATTTT
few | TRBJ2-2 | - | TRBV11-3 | CASSERTGELFF | TGTGCCAGCAGCGAGCGCACCGGGGAGCTGTTTTTT
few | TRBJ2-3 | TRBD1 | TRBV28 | CASGTGAKAWDTQYF | TGTGCCAGCGGGACAGGGGCAAAAGCGTGGGATACGCAGTATTTT
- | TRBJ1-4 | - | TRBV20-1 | CSVVYGSTNEKLFF | TGCAGTGTTGTATACGGGAGCACTAATGAAAAACTGTTTTTT
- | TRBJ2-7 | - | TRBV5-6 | CASSAHSYEQYF | TGTGCCAGCAGTGCCCACTCCTACGAGCAGTACTTC
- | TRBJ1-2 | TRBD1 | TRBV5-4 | CASSPEGGGKYGYTF | TGCGCCAGCAGCCCGGAGGGAGGGGGCAAGTATGGCTACACCTTC
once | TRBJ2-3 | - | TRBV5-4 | CASSTGSTDTQYF | TGCGCCAGTAGTACAGGTTCCACAGATACGCAGTATTTT
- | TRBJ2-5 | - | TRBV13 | CASSPRVAQETQYF | TGTGCCAGCAGCCCCCGGGTAGCTCAAGAGACCCAGTACTTC
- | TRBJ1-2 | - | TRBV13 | CASSLGRGRANYGYTF | TGTGCCAGCAGCTTAGGCCGGGGGAGAGCTAACTATGGCTACACCTTC
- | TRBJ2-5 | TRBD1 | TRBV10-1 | CASSTGTGQETQYF | TGCGCCAGCAGTACCGGGACAGGGCAAGAGACCCAGTACTTC